The clone carrying this T cell receptor (beta chain) was counted many times. The antigen remains undetermined. This sample was included in a study of T cells in Graves' hyperthyroidism and ophthalmopathy. General study findings and limits: Ophthalmopathy and stable hyperthyroidism were told apart by a 13 V-J model. For ophthalmopathy, model prediction preceded onset by a median around six months. In blood, most of the thyroid clonotypes expanded above 0.001 were also present.

RNA transcripts yielded amplified TCR beta CDR3 regions. The HTBI primer set drove a first-round RT-PCR of the TCR CDR3. Each CDR3 protein gets one entry after TCRdb re-called the multiplex PCR reads with MiXCR. Of roughly 380,000 distinct CDR3 sequences in the sample, roughly 18% were seen once. Patients were excluded for uncontrolled infection, other autoimmune disease, pregnancy or lactation. The V gene end was trimmed by 2 bases and the J gene end by 11 bases; junction bases not matched to a gene: 8. Germline lookup yields CDR1 DFQATT and CDR2 SNEGSKA (reference sequence). This CDR3 has 14 amino acids.

Material: blood. This receptor was identified in a woman aged 40 to 50 with Graves' ophthalmopathy. This chain connects TRBV20-1 to TRBJ1-6, with TRBD1 matching 8 bases. The CDR3 here is CSARQGAGWTPLHF. The CDR3 region has the DNA TGCAGTGCTAGACAGGGGGCGGGGTGGACACCCCTCCACTTT.